This TCR beta chain was captured by sequencing in a study of cytomegalovirus exposure and HLA in healthy donors. Study-level points and caveats: A later analysis by the authors found several of the most significant clusters apparently linked to common viral pathogens. Association of a missense DCLRE1C variant with TCR beta V- and J-gene trimming was reported in a later analysis. Reportedly, fewer N-insertions than the approximately 700-donor mean appeared in an Asian-associated ancestry cluster in a later analysis.

With 7 bases clipped from V and 3 bases from J, the junction kept 13 bases outside the gene matches. The CDR3 length is 16 residues. Germline V lookup: CDR1 SQVTM, CDR2 ANQGSEA. As concerns this clone: What it recognizes is unknown.

PCR amplification relied on 60 Vbeta primers (plus 13 Jbeta primers). Measured with immunoSEQ multiplex PCR; TCRdb has only the in-frame clones, and not every one. The data contain 150,000 to 200,000 clones, approximately 82% of them singletons. The specimen sequenced was PBMCs. This TCR was sampled from a woman aged 18 to 35 in good health and CMV-seronegative. This chain joins TRBV29-1 and TRBJ2-1; 9 nucleotides agree with TRBD1. CDR3 DNA: TGCAGCGCCACCCCCAGGGACAGGGTACGCTACAATGAGCAGTTCTTC. Translated, it gives CSATPRDRVRYNEQFF.